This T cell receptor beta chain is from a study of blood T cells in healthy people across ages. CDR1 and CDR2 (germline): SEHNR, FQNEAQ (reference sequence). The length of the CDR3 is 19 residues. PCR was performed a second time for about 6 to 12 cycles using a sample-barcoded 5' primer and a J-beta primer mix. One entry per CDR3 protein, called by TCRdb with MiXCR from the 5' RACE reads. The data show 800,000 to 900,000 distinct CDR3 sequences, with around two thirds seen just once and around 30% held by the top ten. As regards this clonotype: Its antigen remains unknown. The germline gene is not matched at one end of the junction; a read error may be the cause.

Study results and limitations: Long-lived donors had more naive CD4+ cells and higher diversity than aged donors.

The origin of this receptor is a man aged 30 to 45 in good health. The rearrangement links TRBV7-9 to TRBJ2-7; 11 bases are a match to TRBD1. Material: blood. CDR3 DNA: TGTGCCAGCAGCTCCTCTCTTTCGGGGGACAGGGGGATGTCCTACAAGCAGTACTTC. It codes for CASSSSLSGDRGMSYKQYF.